Below are 29 T cell receptor beta chains sequenced from a single sample in a study of shared clonotypes between healthy human individuals. Only in-frame clones appear in the TCRdb table, and some are missing; sequencing was by immunoSEQ multiplex PCR. The sample carries 2 million to 2.5 million clones, roughly 95% recorded once. Sequencing used naive CD4+ T cells sorted from blood. Subset of the sample: CD45RA+ positively selected. These receptors came from a man aged 18 to 29 in good health.

This clone was found once. The rearrangement uses TRBV7-9 and TRBJ2-7; TRBD1 aligns across 8 bases. J was trimmed by 7 bases and V by 1 base; bases with no gene match: 9. The germline CDR1 and CDR2 sequences are SEHNR and FQNEAQ (reference sequence). This CDR3 region has 15 residues. In DNA form, the CDR3 reads TGTGCCAGCAGCTTAGGATCCGGGACAGGAGAAGAGCAGTACTTC. It is translated as CASSLGSGTGEEQYF.

The chain uses TRBV5-4 and TRBJ1-1; 7 nucleotides match TRBD1. The CDR3 is 13 residues long. Germline assignment: CDR1 SGHNT and CDR2 YYREEE (reference sequence). V dropped 3 bases and J dropped 11; count of bases not matched to a gene: 10. The CDR3 reads CASSSNTGVRAFF. CDR3 nucleotides: TGTGCCAGCAGCTCCAATACAGGGGTTCGGGCTTTCTTT.

This clone has only one observation. The V gene is TRBV29-1, the J gene TRBJ2-1, with 9 bases fitting TRBD1. CDR3 length: 14 residues. Germline V gene lookup returns CDR1 SQVTM and CDR2 ANQGSEA. This CDR3 is CTLGSGTGYNEQFF. CDR3 DNA sequence: TGCACACTTGGTTCGGGGACAGGGTACAATGAGCAGTTCTTC.

J is TRBJ2-7 and V is TRBV7-6; TRBD2 is a possible D gene (5 bases). Trimming removed 5 bases at V and 3 bases at J, with 8 bases between. The germline V gene encodes CDR1 SGHVS and CDR2 FNYEAQ. CDR3 length equals 12 residues. CDR3 coding DNA: TGTGCCAGCAGCATCACTAGCTACGAGCAGTACTTC. Encoded protein: CASSITSYEQYF.

V and J are TRBV2 and TRBJ1-5; D uncertain. The CDR3 contains 14 residues. V was shortened by 3 bases and J by 0 bases, with 6 bases between the two germline ends. Germline CDR1 SNHLY, CDR2 FYNNEI. CDR3 DNA: TGTGCCAGCAGTGACAAGGTTAGCAATCAGCCCCAGCATTTT. This encodes CASSDKVSNQPQHF.

This clone has just one count. V usage is TRBV30 and J usage is TRBJ2-7; no clear D gene. This CDR3 spans 13 amino acids. Trimming took off 2 bases at V and 2 bases at J, with 10 bases between the two ends. The germline CDR1 and CDR2 sequences are GTSNPN and SVGIG (reference sequence). CDR3 sequence: CAWSTKTTYEQYF. For the CDR3, the DNA is TGTGCCTGGAGTACCAAAACCACCTACGAGCAGTACTTC.

V gene TRBV14 combines with J gene TRBJ1-2; a weak D match, TRBD1 (6 bases). CDR3 length equals 14 residues. The V end lost 4 bases, the J end lost 0 bases, and 9 bases lay between the germline ends. CDR1 is SGHDN, CDR2 FVKESK, per germline. The CDR3: CASSRDISNYGYTF. CDR3 nucleotide sequence: TGTGCCAGCAGCCGGGACATTTCTAACTATGGCTACACCTTC.

The chain recombines TRBV5-4 with TRBJ2-1; TRBD1 agrees at 7 bases. Germline CDR1 and CDR2: SGHNT and YYREEE (reference sequence). With 3 bases clipped from V and 7 bases from J, the junction kept 7 bases outside the gene matches. This CDR3 is built from 14 residues. CDR3 sequence: CASSSGQAINEQFF. The CDR3 bases are TGTGCCAGCAGCTCCGGACAGGCAATAAATGAGCAGTTCTTC.

This sequence joins TRBV7-2 and TRBJ1-5, with D perhaps matching TRBD1 (5 bases). V was shortened by 3 bases and J by 5 bases, with 8 bases between the two germline ends. This CDR3 spans 13 amino acids. Germline V gene sequence: CDR1 SGHTA, CDR2 FQGNSA. The CDR3 DNA follows: TGTGCCAGCAGCTTTACGGGGGATCAGCCCCAGCATTTT. As protein: CASSFTGDQPQHF.

This chain joins TRBV10-2 and TRBJ1-5; D remains unclear. The V gene lost 2 bases and the J gene lost 3 bases, with 5 bases spanning the gap. This CDR3 comprises 13 residues. Germline CDR1 and CDR2: WSHSY and SAAADI. DNA for the CDR3: TGCGCCAGCAGTGAGGCAGTCAATCAGCCCCAGCATTTT. This encodes CASSEAVNQPQHF.

The chain couples TRBV10-1 to TRBJ1-4; 9 positions match TRBD1. With 6 bases clipped from V and 8 bases from J, the junction kept 7 bases outside the gene matches. CDR1 WNHNN and CDR2 SYGVQD come from the germline V gene (reference sequence). The CDR3 is 14 residues long. CDR3 in amino acids: CASREQGAREKLFF. DNA for the CDR3: TGCGCCAGCAGAGAACAGGGGGCACGGGAAAAACTGTTTTTT.

The V call is TRBV9, the J call TRBJ2-5, with D tentatively TRBD2 (6 bases). V dropped 0 bases and J dropped 7 bases, with 13 bases sitting between them. This CDR3 is built from 14 residues. The germline CDR1 and CDR2 sequences are SGDLS and YYNGEE. As DNA, the CDR3 is TGTGCCAGCAGCGTAGCCGCCCTGGGGGGGACCCAGTACTTC. Protein sequence: CASSVAALGGTQYF.

This sequence joins TRBV29-1 and TRBJ2-5; D possibly corresponds to TRBD1 (6 bases). V was shortened by 6 bases and J by 0 bases, with 8 bases between the two germline ends. Germline V gene sequence: CDR1 SQVTM, CDR2 ANQGSEA. This CDR3 is 12 amino acids long. The CDR3 region has the DNA TGCAGCGTCACAGGGCACCAAGAGACCCAGTACTTC. This codes for CSVTGHQETQYF.

This clone was picked up one time. The chain combines TRBV6-5 with TRBJ1-3, with unresolved D. Looked up from germline, CDR1 is MNHEY and CDR2 is SVGAGI. CDR3 length: 13 amino acids. V lost 9 bases, J lost 1 base, and 10 bases lay in between. This CDR3 reads CASLQPSGNTIYF. As DNA, the CDR3 is TGTGCCAGTTTACAGCCGTCTGGAAACACCATATATTTT.

V is TRBV10-3 and J is TRBJ2-7; 9 nucleotides match TRBD1. After removal of 9 bases from V and 2 bases from J, the junction contained 5 bases not matched to a gene. Per germline, CDR1 ENHRY and CDR2 SYGVKD. The CDR3 is 13 amino acids. In DNA form, the CDR3 reads TGTGCCATTCGACAGGGGGTCCCCTACGAGCAGTACTTC. As protein: CAIRQGVPYEQYF.

The chain joins TRBV30 to TRBJ2-3; maybe TRBD2 (7 bases). The CDR3 extends over 13 amino acids. CDR1 GTSNPN and CDR2 SVGIG come from the germline V gene (reference sequence). Between the trimmed V and J ends, which lost 8 bases and 2 bases, there was a span of 14 bases. CDR3 in amino acids: CAGGARFTDTQYF. The CDR3 DNA follows: TGTGCCGGGGGGGCCCGCTTCACAGATACGCAGTATTTT.

The chain carries TRBV5-1 and TRBJ2-3; D is uncertain. This CDR3 is built from 15 residues. Germline lookup yields CDR1 SGHRS and CDR2 YFSETQ. V lost 7 bases and J lost 0, with 15 bases in between. The DNA of the CDR3 is TGCGCCAGCTCCTTTATCGGAACTAGCACAGATACGCAGTATTTT. Its protein is CASSFIGTSTDTQYF.

The chain uses TRBV2 and TRBJ2-1; D call uncertain. Germline CDR1 is SNHLY and CDR2 is FYNNEI. The CDR3 totals 15 residues. V was trimmed by 6 bases and J by 0 bases, leaving 12 bases between them. Here the CDR3 DNA reads TGTGCCAGCAGGTCCACTCGAGGCTCCTACAATGAGCAGTTCTTC. Translation: CASRSTRGSYNEQFF.

The rearrangement uses TRBV30 and TRBJ2-3; D is possibly TRBD1 or TRBD2 (5 bases each). V was cut by 1 base and J by 3 bases, with 14 bases left in between. The V gene's germline CDR1 is GTSNPN and CDR2 SVGIG (reference sequence). The CDR3 length is 15 residues. In nucleotides, the CDR3 is TGTGCCTGGAGTGACCGGGACCGAGGGACAGATACGCAGTATTTT. Protein sequence: CAWSDRDRGTDTQYF.

The chain uses TRBV7-2 and TRBJ2-7; no reliable D call. Trimming removed 2 bases at V and 5 bases at J, with 10 bases between. The CDR3 loop spans 13 amino acids. The germline gives CDR1 SGHTA, CDR2 FQGNSA. CDR3 amino acids: CASSLRVIHEQYF. In DNA, the CDR3 is TGTGCCAGCAGCTTACGGGTAATCCACGAGCAGTACTTC.

This sequence joins TRBV19 and TRBJ1-6, with TRBD1 matching 8 bases. The V gene end was trimmed by 6 bases and the J gene end by 10 bases; junction bases not matched to a gene: 8. The CDR3 extends over 14 amino acids. Germline values: CDR1 LNHDA, CDR2 SQIVND (reference sequence). CDR3 bases: TGTGCCAGTAGCCCGGGACAGGAAAACTCACCCCTCCACTTT. Its translation is CASSPGQENSPLHF. The full variable domain, with the rest looked up from reference TRBV19 and TRBJ1-6, is DGGITQSPKYLFRKEGQNVTLSCEQNLNHDAMYWYRQDPGQGLRLIYYSQIVNDFQKGDIAEGYSVSREKKESFPLTVTSAQKNPTAFYLCASSPGQENSPLHFGNGTRLTVT.

The chain employs TRBV28 and TRBJ1-1; D unresolved. The CDR3 spans 11 residues. With 6 bases removed from V and 7 bases from J, the gap between germline ends came to 9 bases. Germline V lookup: CDR1 MDHEN, CDR2 SYDVKM. The DNA of the CDR3 is TGTGCCAGCAGGTGGAAGGGTGAAGCTTTCTTT. It specifies CASRWKGEAFF.

The V gene is TRBV2, the J gene TRBJ2-3; D not resolved. The germline V gene encodes CDR1 SNHLY and CDR2 FYNNEI. The CDR3 has 11 residues. Trimming removed 7 bases at V and 6 bases at J, with 8 bases between. CDR3 DNA: TGTGCCAGCACTTACCCCGATACGCAGTATTTT. As protein: CASTYPDTQYF. The variable domain in full, with the rest retrieved from reference TRBV2 and TRBJ2-3, is EPEVTQTPSHQVTQMGQEVILRCVPISNHLYFYWYRQILGQKVEFLVSFYNNEISEKSEIFDDQFSVERPDGSNFTLKIRSTKLEDSAMYFCASTYPDTQYFGPGTRLTVL.

About this clone: This specimen includes other DNA sequences encoding the same CDR3. V usage is TRBV5-1 and J usage is TRBJ2-5, with unresolved D. Trimming removed 1 base from V and 1 base from J, with 5 bases in between. This CDR3 is built from 13 residues. Germline assignment: CDR1 SGHRS and CDR2 YFSETQ. CDR3 nucleotide sequence: TGCGCCAGCAGCTTGCGCGGCCAAGAGACCCAGTACTTC. Protein sequence: CASSLRGQETQYF.

This clone was detected only once. The chain links TRBV5-1 to TRBJ2-7; 12 nucleotides align to TRBD1. V was clipped by 2 bases and J by 5 bases; unmatched bases: 23. This CDR3 region has 21 residues. CDR1 and CDR2 from the germline V gene are SGHRS and YFSETQ. The CDR3 sequence: CASSFSELFFGGQGAAHEQYF. CDR3 DNA: TGCGCCAGCAGCTTCTCAGAGCTTTTTTTTGGGGGACAGGGGGCGGCCCACGAGCAGTACTTC.

The J gene is TRBJ2-7, the V gene TRBV5-5; D gene uncertain. Germline V gene lookup returns CDR1 SGHKS and CDR2 YYEKEE (reference sequence). CDR3 length: 13 residues. The V end lost 2 bases, the J end lost 1 base, and 7 bases lay between the germline ends. CDR3 in amino acids: CASSLFGSYEQYF. CDR3 coding DNA: TGTGCCAGCAGCTTATTCGGATCCTACGAGCAGTACTTC.

This clone is a singleton in its sample. The genes are TRBV5-6 and TRBJ2-3; 10 bases match TRBD1. V was clipped by 4 bases and J by 6 bases; unmatched bases: 8. The CDR3 loop spans 15 amino acids. Looked up from germline, CDR1 is SGHDT and CDR2 is YYEEEE. The CDR3 nucleotides are TGTGCCAGCAGCGTGACAGGGGGCTCTGGGGATACGCAGTATTTT. As protein: CASSVTGGSGDTQYF.

The CDR3 loop reads CASSSPTERNTEAFF. The CDR3 bases are TGTGCCAGCAGTTCGCCGACAGAGAGGAACACTGAAGCTTTCTTT. The chain has TRBV6-6 and TRBJ1-1, with D possibly TRBD1 on 5 matching bases. This CDR3 is 15 amino acids long. V lost 4 bases to trimming and J lost 1 base, with 13 bases between them. Germline V lookup: CDR1 MNHNY, CDR2 SVGAGI (reference sequence).

This chain uses TRBV6-6 with TRBJ1-1; TRBD1 is a possible D gene (6 bases). The CDR3 extends over 14 amino acids. V lost 4 bases to trimming and J lost 7 bases, with 16 bases between them. CDR1 is MNHNY and CDR2 is SVGAGI in the germline V gene (reference sequence). The CDR3 DNA sequence: TGTGCCAGCAGTTCCATCCGGGGGCTTGATGAAGCTTTCTTT. It specifies CASSSIRGLDEAFF.